A selection of T cell receptor beta chains follows, all from one sample in a study of blood T cell repertoires in COVID-19. The method was immunoSEQ multiplex PCR; TCRdb's version includes in-frame clones alone and lacks a portion of them. The sample holds under 150,000 clones, just under 90% seen once. The sequenced material came from peripheral blood. The source is a woman aged 50 to 60 with acute or convalescent COVID-19. CDR3s include the opening cysteine and the closing phenylalanine or tryptophan. The D gene is left open where the match is weak. The listing skips clone size in some rows; elsewhere it reads once, few, many or a size class.

J gene: TRBJ1-5
clone size: .
D gene: .
V gene: TRBV6-2/TRBV6-3
CDR3 protein: CASSTTGTLTYQPQHF
CDR3 DNA: TGTGCCAGCAGTACCACTGGGACACTTACTTATCAGCCCCAGCATTTT

J gene: TRBJ1-4
clone size: .
D gene: .
V gene: TRBV5-6
CDR3 protein: CASSLPPPAEEKLFF
CDR3 DNA: TGTGCCAGCAGCTTGCCGCCCCCGGCGGAGGAAAAACTGTTTTTT

J gene: TRBJ1-5
clone size: .
D gene: .
V gene: TRBV29-1
CDR3 protein: CSVAGSNQPQHF
CDR3 DNA: TGCAGCGTTGCAGGGAGCAATCAGCCCCAGCATTTT

J gene: TRBJ1-1
clone size: .
D gene: .
V gene: TRBV7-2
CDR3 protein: CASSFNKNTEAFF
CDR3 DNA: TGTGCCAGCAGCTTTAATAAGAACACTGAAGCTTTCTTT

J gene: TRBJ2-4
clone size: .
D gene: .
V gene: TRBV4-3
CDR3 protein: CASSQERSLAKNIQYF
CDR3 DNA: TGCGCCAGCAGCCAAGAGCGGAGCCTAGCCAAAAACATTCAGTACTTC

J gene: TRBJ1-3
clone size: .
D gene: .
V gene: TRBV5-1
CDR3 protein: CASSLTSSSGNTIYF
CDR3 DNA: TGCGCCAGCAGCTTGACCTCGAGCTCTGGAAACACCATATATTTT

J gene: TRBJ1-2
clone size: .
D gene: TRBD1
V gene: TRBV2
CDR3 protein: CASRETGGLSYGYTF
CDR3 DNA: TGTGCCAGCAGAGAAACAGGGGGCCTATCGTATGGCTACACCTTC

J gene: TRBJ2-7
clone size: once
D gene: .
V gene: TRBV5-6
CDR3 protein: CASSLVQGSEQYF
CDR3 DNA: TGTGCCAGCAGCTTGGTTCAGGGGAGCGAGCAGTACTTC

J gene: TRBJ2-4
clone size: .
D gene: TRBD2
V gene: TRBV2
CDR3 protein: CASREGLAVAKNIQYF
CDR3 DNA: TGTGCCAGCAGAGAGGGACTAGCGGTAGCCAAAAACATTCAGTACTTC

J gene: TRBJ2-3
clone size: .
D gene: TRBD2
V gene: TRBV5-6
CDR3 protein: CASSLALAGAIDTQYF
CDR3 DNA: TGTGCCAGCAGCTTGGCCTTAGCGGGAGCGATAGATACGCAGTATTTT

J gene: TRBJ1-1
clone size: .
D gene: .
V gene: TRBV5-1
CDR3 protein: CASSSGLWPEAFF
CDR3 DNA: TGCGCCAGCAGCTCGGGACTCTGGCCTGAAGCTTTCTTT

J gene: TRBJ2-1
clone size: few
D gene: .
V gene: TRBV13
CDR3 protein: CASERTSYNEQFF
CDR3 DNA: TGTGCCAGCGAAAGGACAAGCTACAATGAGCAGTTCTTC

J gene: TRBJ1-3
clone size: .
D gene: TRBD1
V gene: TRBV2
CDR3 protein: CASSGQGIDGNTIYF
CDR3 DNA: TGTGCCAGCAGCGGACAGGGTATAGATGGAAACACCATATATTTT

J gene: TRBJ2-7
clone size: .
D gene: .
V gene: TRBV6-5
CDR3 protein: CASSPDTIYEQYF
CDR3 DNA: TGTGCCAGCAGTCCTGACACGATCTACGAGCAGTACTTC

J gene: TRBJ1-1
clone size: .
D gene: .
V gene: TRBV19
CDR3 protein: CASSIGRWGEIFF
CDR3 DNA: TGTGCCAGTAGTATAGGCCGTTGGGGCGAAATTTTCTTT

J gene: TRBJ1-1
clone size: .
D gene: .
V gene: TRBV11-1
CDR3 protein: CASSLARNTEAFF
CDR3 DNA: TGTGCCAGCAGCTTAGCTCGGAACACTGAAGCTTTCTTT

J gene: TRBJ2-3
clone size: .
D gene: .
V gene: TRBV7-9
CDR3 protein: CASSSGTGASTDTQYF
CDR3 DNA: TGTGCCAGCAGCTCCGGGACGGGAGCTAGCACAGATACGCAGTATTTT

J gene: TRBJ2-5
clone size: .
D gene: TRBD2
V gene: TRBV29-1
CDR3 protein: CSVWRGAGETQYF
CDR3 DNA: TGCAGCGTTTGGCGGGGGGCCGGGGAGACCCAGTACTTC

J gene: TRBJ2-3
clone size: .
D gene: .
V gene: TRBV9
CDR3 protein: CASSVAHPDQGYTDTQYF
CDR3 DNA: TGTGCCAGCAGCGTAGCCCACCCGGACCAGGGCTACACAGATACGCAGTATTTT

J gene: TRBJ2-7
clone size: .
D gene: .
V gene: TRBV10-3
CDR3 protein: CASYRGAGGTYEQYF
CDR3 DNA: TGTGCCAGCTACCGAGGCGCAGGGGGGACCTACGAGCAGTACTTC

J gene: TRBJ1-2
clone size: few
D gene: .
V gene: TRBV2
CDR3 protein: CASSDYDSGYTF
CDR3 DNA: TGTGCCAGCAGTGACTACGACAGTGGCTACACCTTC

J gene: TRBJ1-5
clone size: once
D gene: TRBD1
V gene: TRBV7-9
CDR3 protein: CASSRDSGNQPQHF
CDR3 DNA: TGTGCCAGCAGTCGGGACAGTGGCAATCAGCCCCAGCATTTT

J gene: TRBJ1-1
clone size: .
D gene: .
V gene: TRBV5-4
CDR3 protein: CASSRAGDTEAFF
CDR3 DNA: TGTGCCAGCAGCCGCGCGGGGGACACTGAAGCTTTCTTT

J gene: TRBJ1-1
clone size: .
D gene: .
V gene: TRBV6-5
CDR3 protein: CASSYEDSTEAFF
CDR3 DNA: TGTGCCAGCAGTTACGAGGACAGCACTGAAGCTTTCTTT

J gene: TRBJ1-6
clone size: .
D gene: .
V gene: TRBV19
CDR3 protein: CASSFTRGTSPLHF
CDR3 DNA: TGTGCCAGTAGTTTTACCAGGGGAACCTCACCCCTCCACTTT

J gene: TRBJ1-1
clone size: once
D gene: .
V gene: TRBV18
CDR3 protein: CASSPSNRGAGTEAFF
CDR3 DNA: TGTGCCAGCTCACCAAGTAATCGAGGGGCGGGGACTGAAGCTTTCTTT

J gene: TRBJ1-5
clone size: few
D gene: TRBD1
V gene: TRBV7-8
CDR3 protein: CASSLGTGGNQPQHF
CDR3 DNA: TGTGCCAGCAGCTTAGGGACAGGGGGTAATCAGCCCCAGCATTTT